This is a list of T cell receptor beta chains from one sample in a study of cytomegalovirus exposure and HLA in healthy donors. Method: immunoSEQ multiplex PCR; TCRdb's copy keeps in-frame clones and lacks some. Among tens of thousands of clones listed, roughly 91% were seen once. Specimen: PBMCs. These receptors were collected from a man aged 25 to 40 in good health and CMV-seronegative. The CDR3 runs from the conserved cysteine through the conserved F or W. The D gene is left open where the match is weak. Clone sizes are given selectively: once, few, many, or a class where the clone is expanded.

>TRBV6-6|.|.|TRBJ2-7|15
CASSRQFISSYEQYF
TGTGCCAGCAGTCGACAGTTCATAAGCTCCTACGAGCAGTACTTC
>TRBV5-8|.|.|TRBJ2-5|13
CASRARGGETQYF
TGTGCCAGCAGGGCCAGGGGTGGCGAGACCCAGTACTTC
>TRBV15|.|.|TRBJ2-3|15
CATSLGGARADTQYF
TGTGCCACCAGTCTTGGCGGGGCGAGAGCAGATACGCAGTATTTT
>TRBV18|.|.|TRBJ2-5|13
CASSPGTSETQYF
TGTGCCAGCTCACCGGGGACTTCAGAGACCCAGTACTTC
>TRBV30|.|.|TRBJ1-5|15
CAWSPREYSNQPQHF
TGTGCCTGGAGTCCTCGGGAATATAGCAATCAGCCCCAGCATTTT
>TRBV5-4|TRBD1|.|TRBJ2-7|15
CASSLAGQGWYEQYF
TGTGCCAGCAGCTTGGCCGGACAGGGGTGGTATGAGCAGTACTTC
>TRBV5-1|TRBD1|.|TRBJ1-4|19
CASSRDRDAFRTTNEKLFF
TGCGCCAGCAGCCGGGACAGGGACGCTTTTAGGACAACTAATGAAAAACTGTTTTTT
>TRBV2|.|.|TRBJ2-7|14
CASSVRAGNYEQYF
TGTGCCAGCAGTGTACGGGCAGGGAATTACGAGCAGTACTTC
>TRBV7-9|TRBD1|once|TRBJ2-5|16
CASSLEVSGGWETQYF
TGTGCCAGCAGCTTAGAAGTGTCAGGGGGCTGGGAGACCCAGTACTTC
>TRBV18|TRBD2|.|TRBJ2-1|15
CASSPLAGENNEQFF
TGTGCCAGCTCACCACTGGCGGGAGAAAACAATGAGCAGTTCTTC
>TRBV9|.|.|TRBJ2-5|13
CASSVQGKETQYF
TGTGCCAGCAGCGTCCAGGGGAAAGAGACCCAGTACTTC
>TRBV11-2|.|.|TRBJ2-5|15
CASSLGYSKEETQYF
TGTGCCAGCAGCTTAGGCTACAGTAAGGAAGAGACCCAGTACTTC
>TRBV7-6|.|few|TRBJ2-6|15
CASSPMSSGANVLTF
TGTGCCAGCAGCCCAATGAGTTCTGGGGCCAACGTCCTGACTTTC
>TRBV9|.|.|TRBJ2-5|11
CASSGEETQYF
TGTGCCAGCAGCGGAGAGGAGACCCAGTACTTC
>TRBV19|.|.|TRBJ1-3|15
CASGEQEISGNTIYF
TGTGCCAGCGGAGAACAGGAGATCTCTGGAAACACCATATATTTT
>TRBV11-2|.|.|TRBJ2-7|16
CASSTRWDSLPYEQYF
TGTGCCAGCAGCACAAGGTGGGACTCCCTTCCCTACGAGCAGTACTTC
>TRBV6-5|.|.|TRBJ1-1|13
CASSYTGNTEAFF
TGTGCCAGCAGTTACACAGGGAACACTGAAGCTTTCTTT
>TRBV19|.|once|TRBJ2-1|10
CARPADEQFF
TGTGCCAGACCCGCGGATGAGCAGTTCTTC
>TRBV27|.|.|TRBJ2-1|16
CASSLIVSGTYNEQFF
TGTGCCAGCAGTTTAATCGTCAGCGGAACCTACAATGAGCAGTTCTTC
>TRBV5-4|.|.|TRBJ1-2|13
CASSLRLNYGYTF
TGTGCCAGCAGCTTGCGACTTAACTATGGCTACACCTTC
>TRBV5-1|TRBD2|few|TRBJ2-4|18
CASSSSGTSGGAKNIQYF
TGCGCCAGCAGCTCATCCGGGACTAGCGGGGGAGCCAAAAACATTCAGTACTTC
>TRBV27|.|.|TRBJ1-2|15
CASSLKPGVNYGYTF
TGTGCCAGCAGTTTAAAACCGGGGGTAAACTATGGCTACACCTTC
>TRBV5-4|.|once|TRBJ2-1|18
CASSLGGLQTSSYNEQFF
TGTGCCAGCAGCTTGGGAGGACTCCAAACGAGCTCCTACAATGAGCAGTTCTTC
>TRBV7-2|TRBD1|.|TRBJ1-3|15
CASSLATGAGNTIYF
TGTGCCAGCAGCTTAGCGACAGGGGCTGGAAACACCATATATTTT
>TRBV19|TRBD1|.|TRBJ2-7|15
CASSAGQGPGYEQYF
TGTGCCAGTAGTGCCGGACAGGGGCCGGGCTACGAGCAGTACTTC
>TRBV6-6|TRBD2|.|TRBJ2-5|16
CASSFSLLAGKETQYF
TGTGCCAGCAGTTTCTCCCTACTAGCGGGGAAAGAGACCCAGTACTTC
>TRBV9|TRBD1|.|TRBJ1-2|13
CASNRGKIDGYTF
TGTGCCAGCAACAGGGGTAAAATCGATGGCTACACCTTC
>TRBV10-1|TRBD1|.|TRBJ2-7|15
CASKRTGPSSYEQYF
TGCGCCAGCAAACGGACAGGGCCTAGCTCCTACGAGCAGTACTTC
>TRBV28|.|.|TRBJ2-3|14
CASSWGRRTDTQYF
TGTGCCAGTTCGTGGGGGAGGCGGACAGATACGCAGTATTTT
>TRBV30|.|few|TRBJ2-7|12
CAWSGLSYEQYF
TGTGCCTGGAGTGGTCTCTCCTACGAGCAGTACTTC
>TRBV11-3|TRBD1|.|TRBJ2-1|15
CASSWGTGQGYEQFF
TGTGCCAGCAGCTGGGGAACGGGACAGGGCTATGAGCAGTTCTTC
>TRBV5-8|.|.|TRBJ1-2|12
CARLFSPGGYTF
TGTGCCAGGCTTTTTTCACCCGGTGGCTACACCTTC
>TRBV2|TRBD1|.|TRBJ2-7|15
CASKTGQGNNYEQYF
TGTGCCAGCAAGACTGGACAGGGTAACAACTACGAGCAGTACTTC
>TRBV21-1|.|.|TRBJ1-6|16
CASSPGVVAYNSPLHF
TGTGCCAGCAGTCCCGGGGTAGTGGCCTATAATTCACCCCTCCACTTT
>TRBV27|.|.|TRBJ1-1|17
CASSLSQIRGRDTEAFF
TGTGCCAGCAGTTTAAGCCAAATCCGAGGGAGGGACACTGAAGCTTTCTTT
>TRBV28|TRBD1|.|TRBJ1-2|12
CATLRDRLGYTF
TGTGCCACTCTCCGGGACAGGCTTGGCTACACCTTC
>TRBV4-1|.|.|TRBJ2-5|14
CASSQAGGRETQYF
TGCGCCAGCAGCCAAGCAGGGGGGCGAGAGACCCAGTACTTC
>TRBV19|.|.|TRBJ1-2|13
CASSTGANYGYTF
TGTGCCAGTAGTACAGGGGCGAACTATGGCTACACCTTC
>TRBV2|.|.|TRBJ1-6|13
CASMRQRDLTLHF
TGTGCCAGCATGCGACAACGGGATTTGACCCTCCACTTT
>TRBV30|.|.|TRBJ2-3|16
CAWSAGGIRSTDTQYF
TGTGCCTGGAGTGCGGGCGGGATCCGTAGCACAGATACGCAGTATTTT
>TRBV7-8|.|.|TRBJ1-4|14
CASSLQGKGEKLFF
TGTGCCAGCAGCCTCCAGGGAAAGGGTGAAAAACTGTTTTTT
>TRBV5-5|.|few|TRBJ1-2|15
CASSLGAVLNDGYTF
TGTGCCAGCAGCTTGGGTGCAGTATTGAATGATGGCTACACCTTC
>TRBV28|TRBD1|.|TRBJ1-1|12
CASRGRQGAAFF
TGTGCCAGCAGGGGCCGACAGGGAGCAGCTTTCTTT
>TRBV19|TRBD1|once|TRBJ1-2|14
CASSRTGGNYGYTF
TGTGCCAGTAGCAGGACAGGGGGGAACTATGGCTACACCTTC
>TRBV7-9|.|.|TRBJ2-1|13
CASGGGSYNEQFF
TGTGCCAGTGGAGGGGGCAGCTACAATGAGCAGTTCTTC
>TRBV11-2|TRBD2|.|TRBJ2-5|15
CASSSLAGGGETQYF
TGTGCCAGCAGCTCCTTAGCGGGGGGAGGGGAGACCCAGTACTTC
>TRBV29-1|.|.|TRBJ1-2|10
CSVDARDYTF
TGCAGCGTTGACGCCCGGGACTACACCTTC
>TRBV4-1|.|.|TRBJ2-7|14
CASSQVTQTYEQYF
TGCGCCAGCAGCCAAGTCACCCAGACCTACGAGCAGTACTTC
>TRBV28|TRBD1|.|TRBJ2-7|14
CASKMTGISYEQYF
TGTGCCAGCAAGATGACAGGGATCTCCTACGAGCAGTACTTC
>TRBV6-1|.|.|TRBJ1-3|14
CASSDRVGGNTIYF
TGTGCCAGCAGTGACAGGGTGGGTGGAAACACCATATATTTT
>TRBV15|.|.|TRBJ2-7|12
CATSRAGTEQYF
TGTGCCACCAGCAGAGCCGGGACAGAGCAGTACTTC
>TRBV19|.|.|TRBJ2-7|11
CASSSGYEQYF
TGTGCCAGTAGCTCGGGGTACGAGCAGTACTTC
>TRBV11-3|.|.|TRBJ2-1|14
CASSLEGRYNEQFF
TGTGCCAGCAGCTTAGAGGGCAGGTACAATGAGCAGTTCTTC
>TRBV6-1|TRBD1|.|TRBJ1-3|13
CASSDRAVGTIYF
TGTGCCAGCAGCGACAGGGCCGTCGGCACCATATATTTT
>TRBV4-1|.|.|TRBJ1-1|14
CASSQEEVHTEAFF
TGCGCCAGCAGCCAAGAGGAGGTCCACACTGAAGCTTTCTTT